This is a list of T cell receptor beta chains from one sample in a study of shared clonotypes between healthy human individuals. Libraries were prepared by immunoSEQ multiplex PCR; TCRdb keeps only in-frame clonotypes and omits some of them. The sample comprises hundreds of thousands of clones, around 78% of which are singletons, and roughly 13% rests with the top ten. What was sequenced was PBMCs. Receptor source: a woman aged 40 to 50 in good health. Some clones in this sample may be carry-over from other donors' samples. The CDR3 runs from the conserved cysteine through the conserved F or W. The D gene is left open where the match is weak.

TRBV5-1	TRBJ2-2	TRBD2	CASSLETSGWWDQEHQKRELFF	TGCGCCAGCAGCTTGGAGACTAGCGGGTGGTGGGACCAAGAGCACCAAAAAAGAGAGCTGTTTTTT
TRBV5-1	TRBJ1-2	NA	CASSLDTYGYTF	TGCGCCAGCAGCTTGGATACCTATGGCTACACCTTC
TRBV7-9	TRBJ2-2	TRBD1	CASSLTTGSGELFF	TGTGCCAGCAGCTTAACGACAGGGTCCGGAGAGCTGTTTTTT
TRBV7-8	TRBJ2-5	NA	CASSLLRVGRKETQYF	TGTGCCAGCAGCTTATTGCGGGTAGGGAGGAAGGAGACCCAGTACTTC
TRBV19	TRBJ2-1	TRBD2	CASMRLAGVSNEQFF	TGTGCCAGTATGCGGCTAGCGGGAGTCAGCAATGAGCAGTTCTTC
TRBV10-3	TRBJ1-1	TRBD1	CAISATGGPNTEAFF	TGTGCCATCAGCGCGACAGGGGGGCCGAACACTGAAGCTTTCTTT
TRBV10-3	TRBJ2-5	TRBD2	CAISDIAGASETQYF	TGTGCCATCAGTGATATAGCGGGAGCTTCGGAGACCCAGTACTTC
TRBV7-2	TRBJ1-5	NA	CASSLARRADQPQHF	TGTGCCAGCAGCTTAGCGCGTCGGGCAGATCAGCCCCAGCATTTT
TRBV7-7	TRBJ1-1	NA	CASSPLGTPMSEAFF	TGTGCCAGCAGCCCCCTCGGGACACCGATGTCTGAAGCTTTCTTT
TRBV28	TRBJ1-2	NA	CASSLIQGGYGYTF	TGTGCCAGCAGTTTGATCCAGGGAGGCTATGGCTACACCTTC
TRBV10-2	TRBJ2-3	NA	CASSDRISTDTQYF	TGCGCCAGCAGTGACAGAATTAGCACAGATACGCAGTATTTT